The 25 T cell receptor beta chains given below trace back to one sample, sequenced in a study of response to subunit inactivated influenza vaccine. Via MiXCR, TCRdb re-called the RT-PCR reads, giving one row per CDR3 protein. The table has hundreds of thousands of distinct CDR3 sequences, 9.5% to 12% seen once. Sequenced here: PBMCs from blood, sampled about 40 days after vaccination. The receptors here all came from a man aged 50 to 59 who received an inactivated influenza vaccine.

In this sample, this clonotype turned up a few times. This chain joins TRBV7-8 and TRBJ1-3; possibly TRBD1 for D (5 bases). The CDR3 spans 16 residues. Trimming pared 5 bases from V and 4 bases from J, leaving 18 bases between. Looked up from germline, CDR1 is SGHVS and CDR2 is FQNEAQ. The DNA of the CDR3 is TGTGCCAGCAGCGCCCGGTCACGGGGCTCCGGAAACACCATATATTTT. Translation gives CASSARSRGSGNTIYF. Filled out from reference TRBV7-8 and TRBJ1-3, the complete variable domain reads GAGVSQSPRYKVAKRGQDVALRCDPISGHVSLFWYQQALGQGPEFLTYFQNEAQLDKSGLPSDRFFAERPEGSVSTLKIQRTQQEDSAVYLCASSARSRGSGNTIYFGEGSWLTVV.

This clonotype showed up many times. The J gene is TRBJ1-2, the V gene TRBV4-2; 8 bases match TRBD1. CDR1 and CDR2 (germline): LGHNA, YNFKEQ. J was trimmed by 6 bases and V by 6 bases; bases with no gene match: 9. This CDR3 region has 14 residues. The CDR3 region has the DNA TGTGCCAGCAGAAGTTCCGGGACAGGAAATGGCTACACCTTC. Its translation is CASRSSGTGNGYTF.

This clonotype was counted a few times. The V gene is TRBV5-6, the J gene TRBJ2-7, with 12 positions matching TRBD1. The CDR3 spans 15 residues. Trimming took 0 bases from V and 7 from J; bases not matched to a gene: 5. Germline CDR1 reads SGHDT; CDR2 reads YYEEEE. Written as DNA, the CDR3 is TGTGCCAGCAGCTTGGACAGGGACAGGGGGCTGGAGCAGTACTTC. It specifies CASSLDRDRGLEQYF.

This clonotype was counted at least ten times. This chain joins TRBV7-2 and TRBJ2-7; no clear D gene. Trimming removed 5 bases at V and 3 bases at J, with 5 bases between. This CDR3 contains 11 residues. Germline CDR1 and CDR2: SGHTA and FQGNSA. CDR3 nucleotide sequence: TGTGCCAGCAGCAACCGCTACGAGCAGTACTTC. Protein sequence: CASSNRYEQYF.

The chain joins TRBV25-1 to TRBJ2-5, with 13 bases aligning to TRBD2. Per the germline V gene, CDR1 is MGHDK and CDR2 is SYGVNS. The CDR3 is made up of 16 amino acids. Germline trimming cut 1 base from V and 5 bases from J; bases unmatched to any gene: 4. CDR3 protein: CASSEFGLAGDETQYF. The CDR3 nucleotides are TGTGCCAGCAGTGAATTCGGACTAGCGGGAGATGAGACCCAGTACTTC.

The sample holds many counts of this clonotype. This chain connects TRBV29-1 to TRBJ2-4, with unresolved D. V was cut by 7 bases and J by 1 base, with 11 bases left in between. The CDR3 is 13 amino acids. Germline loops: CDR1 SQVTM, CDR2 ANQGSEA. This chain's CDR3 is CSAEPLAKNIQYF. The CDR3 region has the DNA TGCAGCGCGGAACCCCTTGCCAAAAACATTCAGTACTTC.

This clonotype was recorded a few times. This sequence joins TRBV29-1 and TRBJ2-7, with TRBD2 as a possible D gene (6 bases). The germline V gene has CDR1 SQVTM and CDR2 ANQGSEA. V was trimmed by 4 bases and J by 2 bases, leaving 9 bases between them. The CDR3 covers 12 residues. CDR3 nucleotides: TGCAGCGTTGTGGAGGGACCCTACGAGCAGTACTTC. Its protein product is CSVVEGPYEQYF.

For the CDR3, the DNA is TGTGCCAGCAGTTTATCCGTCCCAGGCGCAACTAATGAAAAACTGTTTTTT. This translates into CASSLSVPGATNEKLFF. The gene calls are TRBV27 and TRBJ1-4; no firm D call. From germline, CDR1 is MNHEY and CDR2 SMNVEV (reference sequence). This CDR3 comprises 17 residues. V was shortened by 0 bases and J by 0 bases, with 11 bases between the two germline ends.

CDR3 protein: CASSASPTGELFF. As DNA, the CDR3 is TGTGCCAGCAGCGCCTCTCCCACCGGGGAGCTGTTTTTT. J is TRBJ2-2 and V is TRBV9, with D unclear. Germline CDR1 is SGDLS and CDR2 is YYNGEE. Between the trimmed V and J ends, which lost 3 bases and 4 bases, there was a span of 7 bases. CDR3 size: 13 residues. Full variable domain (rest looked up from reference TRBV9 and TRBJ2-2): DSGVTQTPKHLITATGQRVTLRCSPRSGDLSVYWYQQSLDQGLQFLIQYYNGEERAKGNILERFSAQQFPDLHSELNLSSLELGDSALYFCASSASPTGELFFGEGSRLTVL.

This chain links TRBV20-1 with TRBJ2-7, with a possible D match to TRBD1 (6 bases). Germline V gives CDR1 DFQATT, CDR2 SNEGSKA (reference sequence). The V end lost 5 bases, the J end lost 6 bases, and 20 bases lay between the germline ends. The CDR3 covers 14 residues. DNA of the CDR3: TGCAGTGCTGCCATTGAGGGGGTTAAAGGCGAGCAGTACTTC. Amino acids: CSAAIEGVKGEQYF.

V usage is TRBV4-3 and J usage is TRBJ2-1; D possibly corresponds to TRBD1 (6 bases). Trimming removed 2 bases from V and 9 bases from J, with 17 bases in between. The CDR3 spans 15 residues. Looked up from germline, CDR1 is LGHNA and CDR2 is YSLEER. CDR3 sequence reads: CASSQNRDTDSEQFF. For the CDR3, the DNA is TGCGCCAGCAGCCAAAACCGGGACACAGACAGTGAGCAGTTCTTC.

This clonotype was detected a few times. The rearrangement uses TRBV2 and TRBJ2-7, with D unresolved. CDR1 and CDR2 (germline): SNHLY, FYNNEI. V was pared by 8 bases and J by 3 bases, with 14 bases between. The CDR3 is 13 amino acids. CDR3 coding DNA: TGTGCCAGCGTCACGCGACAAAGCTACGAGCAGTACTTC. This codes for CASVTRQSYEQYF.

The genes are TRBV12-3 or TRBV12-4 and TRBJ2-7; 12 nucleotides align to TRBD2. The CDR3 sequence is 13 residues long. J gave up 12 bases and V 6 bases, and 9 bases lay outside the gene matches. The DNA for the CDR3 is TGTGCCAGCAGCGTTAGGACTAGCGGGACCAGGTACTTC. This codes for CASSVRTSGTRYF.

This clonotype was recorded many times. The rearrangement uses TRBV15 and TRBJ2-5, with TRBD2 matching over 7 bases. CDR3 length: 15 amino acids. CDR1 and CDR2 from the germline V gene are LNHNV and YYDKDF (reference sequence). V lost 1 base to trimming and J lost 4 bases; unmatched junction nucleotides: 6. The CDR3 coding sequence is TGTGCCACCAGCAGAGGCTCTAGCGGTCTAGAGACCCAGTACTTC. Translated, it gives CATSRGSSGLETQYF. Full variable domain (missing parts from reference TRBV15 and TRBJ2-5): DAMVIQNPRYQVTQFGKPVTLSCSQTLNHNVMYWYQQKSSQAPKLLFHYYDKDFNNEADTPDNFQSRRPNTSFCFLDIRSPGLGDTAMYLCATSRGSSGLETQYFGPGTRLLVL.

At least ten counts were recorded for this clonotype. At one end, the junction sequence differs from germline, possibly due to a read error. The V and J genes are TRBV5-1 and TRBJ2-7, with 12 nucleotides matching TRBD1. Germline CDR1 SGHRS, CDR2 YFSETQ. The CDR3 totals 15 residues. The CDR3 nucleotides read TGTGCCAGCAGCTTAGAGGGACAGGGGGCGTACGAGCAGTACTTC. Its protein is CASSLEGQGAYEQYF.

This clonotype has more than one count but fewer than ten. The rearrangement joins TRBV3-1 to TRBJ1-3; D is perhaps TRBD1 (5 bases). This CDR3 region has 16 residues. Trimming took off 1 base at V and 2 bases at J, with 12 bases between the two ends. The germline CDR1 and CDR2 sequences are LGHDT and YNNKEL (reference sequence). CDR3: CASSQVRQSTGNTIYF. As DNA, the CDR3 is TGTGCCAGCAGCCAAGTAAGACAGTCTACTGGAAACACCATATATTTT.

This clonotype was found many times. V gene TRBV10-3 combines with J gene TRBJ2-1, with D perhaps being TRBD1 or TRBD2 (5 bases each). The CDR3 has 17 residues. V shed 0 bases and J shed 8 bases, with 20 bases lying between them. Germline V CDR1 and CDR2: ENHRY, SYGVKD. Here the CDR3 DNA reads TGTGCCATCAGTGAGTCGGGACCCCGACGGAAGATCGATGAGCAGTTCTTC. Protein: CAISESGPRRKIDEQFF.

This clonotype was counted only a few times. The rearrangement joins TRBV5-5 to TRBJ2-2; D is uncertain. The V end lost 2 bases, the J end lost 8 bases, and 13 bases lay between the germline ends. Germline assignment: CDR1 SGHKS and CDR2 YYEKEE (reference sequence). The CDR3 runs 14 residues. CDR3 bases: TGTGCCAGCAGCTTTACGCCAACACCGGGGGAGCTGTTTTTT. Translated: CASSFTPTPGELFF. The entire variable domain, with the rest obtained from reference TRBV5-5 and TRBJ2-2, is as follows: DAGVTQSPTHLIKTRGQQVTLRCSPISGHKSVSWYQQVLGQGPQFIFQYYEKEERGRGNFPDRFSARQFPNYSSELNVNALLLGDSALYLCASSFTPTPGELFFGEGSRLTVL.

This clonotype has more than one count but fewer than ten. The chain is built from TRBV7-8 and TRBJ2-5; TRBD2 aligns across 7 bases. V shed 1 base, J shed 4 bases, and the junction held 3 bases outside the gene matches. Germline-derived CDR1 and CDR2 are SGHVS and FQNEAQ. There are 14 residues in the CDR3. In DNA, the CDR3 is TGTGCCAGCAGCTTAGGGACTAGGCGAGAGACCCAGTACTTC. It specifies CASSLGTRRETQYF.

This clonotype has more than one count but fewer than ten. The chain combines TRBV5-1 with TRBJ2-7; 7 positions match TRBD2. This CDR3 comprises 15 residues. Germline V gene lookup returns CDR1 SGHRS and CDR2 YFSETQ. Trimming took 4 bases from V and 1 from J; bases not matched to a gene: 8. This CDR3 is CASSRSGADSYEQYF. The CDR3 DNA follows: TGCGCCAGCAGCCGGAGCGGGGCCGATTCCTACGAGCAGTACTTC.

As concerns this clonotype: At one boundary the junction diverges from the germline segment, which might be a read error. This chain uses TRBV18 with TRBJ2-7; D is uncertain. Germline values: CDR1 KGHSH, CDR2 LQKENI. The CDR3 runs to 13 residues. This CDR3 is CASSPPGPYEQNF. In DNA, the CDR3 is TGTGCCAGCTCACCACCGGGCCCCTACGAGCAGAACTTC.

The V call is TRBV7-2, the J call TRBJ2-7; D gene unclear. Germline CDR1 and CDR2: SGHTA and FQGNSA. Trimming took 5 bases from V and 3 from J, leaving 14 bases between them. This CDR3 is built from 14 residues. Here the CDR3 reads CASSPSSAGYEQYF. The CDR3, as DNA: TGTGCCAGCAGCCCATCATCCGCCGGCTACGAGCAGTACTTC.

This chain uses TRBV5-4 with TRBJ2-3; the match to TRBD2 covers 14 bases. This CDR3 has 15 amino acids. The V gene end was trimmed by 4 bases and the J gene end by 6 bases; junction bases not matched to a gene: 4. CDR1 is SGHNT and CDR2 is YYREEE in the germline V gene (reference sequence). The CDR3 is CASSGLAGGADTQYF. The CDR3 DNA reads TGTGCCAGCAGCGGACTAGCGGGAGGCGCGGATACGCAGTATTTT.

The sample holds a few counts of this clonotype. V gene TRBV29-1 combines with J gene TRBJ1-5; TRBD1 agrees at 7 bases. The CDR3 is 14 amino acids. The ends lost 5 bases at V and 0 bases at J; junction bases unmatched: 4. Looked up from germline, CDR1 is SQVTM and CDR2 is ANQGSEA. CDR3 in DNA: TGCAGCGTTATACAGGGGAATAGCAATCAGCCCCAGCATTTT. Translated, it gives CSVIQGNSNQPQHF.

DNA for the CDR3: TGCGCCAGCAGTGACTTGGACAGCTATGGCTACACCTTC. This codes for CASSDLDSYGYTF. The V and J genes are TRBV10-2 and TRBJ1-2; a weak D match, TRBD1 (6 bases). CDR3 size: 13 residues. Trimming removed 3 bases from V and 4 bases from J, with 9 bases in between. Germline lookup yields CDR1 WSHSY and CDR2 SAAADI.